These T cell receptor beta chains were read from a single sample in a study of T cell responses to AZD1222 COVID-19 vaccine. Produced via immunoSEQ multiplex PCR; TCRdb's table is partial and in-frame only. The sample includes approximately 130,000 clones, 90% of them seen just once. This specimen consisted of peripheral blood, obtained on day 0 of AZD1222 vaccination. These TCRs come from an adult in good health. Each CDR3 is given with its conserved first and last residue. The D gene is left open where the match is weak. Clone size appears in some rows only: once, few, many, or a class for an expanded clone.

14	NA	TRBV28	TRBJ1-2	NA	TGTGCCAGCAGTCCGGTGAAGGGAATCTATGGCTACACCTTC	CASSPVKGIYGYTF
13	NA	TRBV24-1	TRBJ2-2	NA	TGTGCCACCAGTGTTTGGGGCACCGGGGAGCTGTTTTTT	CATSVWGTGELFF
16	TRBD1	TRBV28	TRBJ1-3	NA	TGTGCCAGCAGTACGGAGGCAGGGGGGACTGGAAACACCATATATTTT	CASSTEAGGTGNTIYF
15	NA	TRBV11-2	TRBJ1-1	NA	TGTGCCAGCAGCCCCCGACACGACGGGAACACTGAAGCTTTCTTT	CASSPRHDGNTEAFF
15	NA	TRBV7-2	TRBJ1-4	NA	TGTGCCAGCAGCTTAGTGGCGGCAGAAGGGGAAAAACTGTTTTTT	CASSLVAAEGEKLFF
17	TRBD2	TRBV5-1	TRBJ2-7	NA	TGCGCCAGCAGCCCGGGGACTAGCGGGAGTTTCTCCTACGAGCAGTACTTC	CASSPGTSGSFSYEQYF
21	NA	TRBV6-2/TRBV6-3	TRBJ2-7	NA	TGTGCCAGCAGTTACTCCAATCTCCGACCGAGTACCCCAAATCATTATACCGAGCAGTACTTC	CASSYSNLRPSTPNHYTEQYF
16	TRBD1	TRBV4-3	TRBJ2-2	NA	TGCGCCAGCAGCCAAGGGAGCAGGGGGTGGACCGGGGAGCTGTTTTTT	CASSQGSRGWTGELFF
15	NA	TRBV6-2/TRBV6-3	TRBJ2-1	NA	TGTGCCAGCAGTGGGACCTCCGAACTATACAATGAGCAGTTCTTC	CASSGTSELYNEQFF
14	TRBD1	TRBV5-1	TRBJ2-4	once	TGCGCCAGCAGCGGGGACAGCGCCAAAAACATTCAGTACTTC	CASSGDSAKNIQYF
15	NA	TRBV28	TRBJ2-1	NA	TGTGCCAGCAGATCCGGGACAAGCTACTACAATGAGCAGTTCTTC	CASRSGTSYYNEQFF
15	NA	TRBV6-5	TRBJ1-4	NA	TGTGCCAGCAACATACTGGGGGCCCATAATGAAAAACTGTTTTTT	CASNILGAHNEKLFF
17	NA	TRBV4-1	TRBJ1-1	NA	TGCGCCAGCAGCCTCTCCAAGGGACCCGGTTTGAACACTGAAGCTTTCTTT	CASSLSKGPGLNTEAFF
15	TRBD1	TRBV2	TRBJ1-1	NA	TGTGCCAGCAGGGGGGACAGGCCTTCCTCACGCGGAGCTTTCTTT	CASRGDRPSSRGAFF
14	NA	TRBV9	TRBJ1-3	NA	TGTGCCAGCAGCGTAGAGGCAAGTGGAAACACCATATATTTT	CASSVEASGNTIYF
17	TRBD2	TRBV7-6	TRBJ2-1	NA	TGTGCCAGCAGCCCCCACGGTGCGGGACTAGCGGGAGCTGAGCAGTTCTTC	CASSPHGAGLAGAEQFF
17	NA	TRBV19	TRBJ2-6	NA	TGTGCCAGTAGTATATCCCCTTGGGTCTCTGGGGCCAACGTCCTGACTTTC	CASSISPWVSGANVLTF
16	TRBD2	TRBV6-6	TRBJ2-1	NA	TGTGCCAGCAGTATCGCCGTAGCGGGAGCGGACAATGAGCAGTTCTTC	CASSIAVAGADNEQFF
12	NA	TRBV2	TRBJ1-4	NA	TGTGCCAGCAGGGGCCTCCGGGGGAAACTGTTTTTT	CASRGLRGKLFF
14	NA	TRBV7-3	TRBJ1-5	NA	TGTGCCAGCAGTAAAGGGGACATTCATCAGCCCCAGCATTTT	CASSKGDIHQPQHF
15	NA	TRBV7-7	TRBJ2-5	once	TGTGCCAGCAGCCATAGGGGTCAGGGACGCGAGACCCAGTACTTC	CASSHRGQGRETQYF
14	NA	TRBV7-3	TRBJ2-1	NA	TGTGCCAGCAGCTTCGACTTTAGTCCTAATGAGCAGTTCTTC	CASSFDFSPNEQFF